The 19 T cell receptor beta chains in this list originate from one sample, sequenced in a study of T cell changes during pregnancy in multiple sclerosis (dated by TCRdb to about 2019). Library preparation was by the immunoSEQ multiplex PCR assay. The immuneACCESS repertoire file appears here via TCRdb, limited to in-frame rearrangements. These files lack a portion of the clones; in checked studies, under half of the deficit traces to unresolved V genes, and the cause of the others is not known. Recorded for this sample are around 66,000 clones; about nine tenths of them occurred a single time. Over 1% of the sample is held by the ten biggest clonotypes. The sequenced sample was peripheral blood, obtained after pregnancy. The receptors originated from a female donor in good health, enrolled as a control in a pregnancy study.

The CDR3, as DNA: TGTGCCAGCAAAGAAAGTACAGGGGGCCATGGCTACACCTTC. It is translated as CASKESTGGHGYTF. The chain joins TRBV2 to TRBJ1-2; 9 bases line up with TRBD1. Per germline, CDR1 SNHLY and CDR2 FYNNEI. J lost 6 bases, V lost 7 bases, and 9 bases had no gene match. The CDR3 consists of 14 residues.

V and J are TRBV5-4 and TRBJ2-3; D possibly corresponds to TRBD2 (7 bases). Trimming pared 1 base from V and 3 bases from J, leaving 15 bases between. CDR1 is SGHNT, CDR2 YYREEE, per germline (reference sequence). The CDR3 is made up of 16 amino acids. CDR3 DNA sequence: TGTGCCAGCAGCTTGTTTCGGGGGGCGGAGACAGATACGCAGTATTTT. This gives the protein CASSLFRGAETDTQYF. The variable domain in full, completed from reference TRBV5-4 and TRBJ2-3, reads ETGVTQSPTHLIKTRGQQVTLRCSSQSGHNTVSWYQQALGQGPQFIFQYYREEENGRGNFPPRFSGLQFPNYSSELNVNALELDDSALYLCASSLFRGAETDTQYFGPGTRLTVL.

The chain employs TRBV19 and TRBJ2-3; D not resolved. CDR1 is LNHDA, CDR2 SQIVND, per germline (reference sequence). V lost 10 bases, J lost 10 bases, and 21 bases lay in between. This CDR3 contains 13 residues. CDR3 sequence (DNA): TGTGCCACTTTCGCCGTCGGAGTTGGTGCGCAGTATTTT. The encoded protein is CATFAVGVGAQYF. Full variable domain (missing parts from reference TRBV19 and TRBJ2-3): DGGITQSPKYLFRKEGQNVTLSCEQNLNHDAMYWYRQDPGQGLRLIYYSQIVNDFQKGDIAEGYSVSREKKESFPLTVTSAQKNPTAFYLCATFAVGVGAQYFGPGTRLTVL.

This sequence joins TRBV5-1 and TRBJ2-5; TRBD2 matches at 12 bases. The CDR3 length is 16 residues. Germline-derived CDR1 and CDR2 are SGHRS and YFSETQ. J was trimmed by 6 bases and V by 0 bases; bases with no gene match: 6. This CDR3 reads CASSLDSSGGAKTQYF. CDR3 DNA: TGCGCCAGCAGCTTGGATTCTAGCGGGGGGGCAAAGACCCAGTACTTC.

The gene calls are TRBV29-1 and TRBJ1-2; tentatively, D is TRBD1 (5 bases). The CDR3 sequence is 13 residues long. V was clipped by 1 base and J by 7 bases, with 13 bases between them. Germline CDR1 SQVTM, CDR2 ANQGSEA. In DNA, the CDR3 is TGCAGCGTTGAAGTATCGGGGGTTAGTGGCTACACCTTC. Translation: CSVEVSGVSGYTF.

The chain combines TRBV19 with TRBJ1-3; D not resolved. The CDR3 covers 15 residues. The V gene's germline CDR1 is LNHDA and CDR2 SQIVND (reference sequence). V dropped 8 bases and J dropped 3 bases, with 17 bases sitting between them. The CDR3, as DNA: TGTGCCAGTCCCGTGGCGGGAAAAGGTGGAAACACCATATATTTT. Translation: CASPVAGKGGNTIYF.

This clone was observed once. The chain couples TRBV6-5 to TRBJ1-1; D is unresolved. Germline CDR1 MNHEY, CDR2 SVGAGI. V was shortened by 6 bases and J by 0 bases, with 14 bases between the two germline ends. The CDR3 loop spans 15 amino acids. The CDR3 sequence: CASSLTPFVNTEAFF. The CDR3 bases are TGTGCCAGCAGCCTAACTCCTTTTGTGAACACTGAAGCTTTCTTT.

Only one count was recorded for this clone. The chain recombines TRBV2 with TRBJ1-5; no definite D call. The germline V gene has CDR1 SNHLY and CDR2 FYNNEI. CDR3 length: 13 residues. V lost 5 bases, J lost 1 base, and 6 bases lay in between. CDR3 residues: CASSLESNQPQHF. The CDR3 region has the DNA TGTGCCAGCAGTCTAGAAAGCAATCAGCCCCAGCATTTT.

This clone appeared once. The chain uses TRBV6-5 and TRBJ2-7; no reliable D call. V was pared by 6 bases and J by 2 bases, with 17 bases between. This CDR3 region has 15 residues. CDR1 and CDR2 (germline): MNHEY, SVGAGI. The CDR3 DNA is TGTGCCAGCAGGCCCACCAAACAGATGACCTACGAGCAGTACTTC. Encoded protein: CASRPTKQMTYEQYF.

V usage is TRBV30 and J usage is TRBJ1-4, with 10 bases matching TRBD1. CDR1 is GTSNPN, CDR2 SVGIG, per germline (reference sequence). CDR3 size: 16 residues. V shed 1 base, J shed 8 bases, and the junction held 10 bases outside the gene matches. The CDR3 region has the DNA TGTGCCTGGAGTGGTAGCCGGGACAGGGGATACGAAAAACTGTTTTTT. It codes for CAWSGSRDRGYEKLFF. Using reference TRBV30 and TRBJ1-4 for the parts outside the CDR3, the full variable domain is SQTIHQWPATLVQPVGSPLSLECTVEGTSNPNLYWYRQAAGRGLQLLFYSVGIGQISSEVPQNLSASRPQDRQFILSSKKLLLSDSGFYLCAWSGSRDRGYEKLFFGSGTQLSVL.

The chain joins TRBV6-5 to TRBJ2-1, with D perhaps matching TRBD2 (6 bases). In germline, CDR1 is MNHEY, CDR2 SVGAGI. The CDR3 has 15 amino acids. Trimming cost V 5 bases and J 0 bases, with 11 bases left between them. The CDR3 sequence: CASSTDGGSYNEQFF. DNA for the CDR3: TGTGCCAGCAGTACGGACGGGGGCTCCTACAATGAGCAGTTCTTC.

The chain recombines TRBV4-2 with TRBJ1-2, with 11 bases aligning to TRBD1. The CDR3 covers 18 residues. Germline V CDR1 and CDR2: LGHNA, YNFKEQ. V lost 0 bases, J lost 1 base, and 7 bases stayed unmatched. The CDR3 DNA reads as TGTGCCAGCAGCCAAGAATTGGGACAGGGGGGTGGTAACTATGGCTACACCTTC. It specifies CASSQELGQGGGNYGYTF.

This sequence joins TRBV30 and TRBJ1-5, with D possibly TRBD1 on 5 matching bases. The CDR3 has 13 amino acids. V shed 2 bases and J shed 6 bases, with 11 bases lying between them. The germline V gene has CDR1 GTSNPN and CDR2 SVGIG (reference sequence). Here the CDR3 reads CAWSLTGGQPQHF. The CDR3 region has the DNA TGTGCCTGGAGTCTAACAGGTGGTCAGCCCCAGCATTTT.

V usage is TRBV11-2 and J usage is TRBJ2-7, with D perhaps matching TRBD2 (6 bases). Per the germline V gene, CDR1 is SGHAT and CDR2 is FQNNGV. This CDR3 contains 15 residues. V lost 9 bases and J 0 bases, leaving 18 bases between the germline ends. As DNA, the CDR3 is TGTGCCAGTCGAAGTCCCACCGGGGGCTCCTACGAGCAGTACTTC. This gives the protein CASRSPTGGSYEQYF.

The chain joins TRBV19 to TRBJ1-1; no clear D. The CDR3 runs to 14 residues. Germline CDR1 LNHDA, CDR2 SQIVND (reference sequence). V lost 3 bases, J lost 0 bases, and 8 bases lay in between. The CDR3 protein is CASSIGNMNTEAFF. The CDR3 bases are TGTGCCAGTAGTATTGGCAACATGAACACTGAAGCTTTCTTT. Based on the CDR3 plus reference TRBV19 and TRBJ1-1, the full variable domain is DGGITQSPKYLFRKEGQNVTLSCEQNLNHDAMYWYRQDPGQGLRLIYYSQIVNDFQKGDIAEGYSVSREKKESFPLTVTSAQKNPTAFYLCASSIGNMNTEAFFGQGTRLTVV.

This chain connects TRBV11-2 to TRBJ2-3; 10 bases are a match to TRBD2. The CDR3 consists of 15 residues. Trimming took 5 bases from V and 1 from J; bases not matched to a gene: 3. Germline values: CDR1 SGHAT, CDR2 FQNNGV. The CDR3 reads CASSQRGGGTDTQYF. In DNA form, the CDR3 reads TGTGCCAGCAGCCAGCGGGGGGGTGGCACAGATACGCAGTATTTT.

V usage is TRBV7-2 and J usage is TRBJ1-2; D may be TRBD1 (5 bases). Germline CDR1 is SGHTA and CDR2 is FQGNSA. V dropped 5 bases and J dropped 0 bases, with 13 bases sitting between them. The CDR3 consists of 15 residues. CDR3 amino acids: CASSPGSGPNYGYTF. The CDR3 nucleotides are TGTGCCAGCAGCCCAGGGTCAGGGCCTAACTATGGCTACACCTTC.

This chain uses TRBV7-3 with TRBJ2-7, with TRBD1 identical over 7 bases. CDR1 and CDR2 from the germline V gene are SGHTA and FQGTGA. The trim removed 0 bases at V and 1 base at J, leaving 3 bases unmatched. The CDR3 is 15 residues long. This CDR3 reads CASSLTGGRSYEQYF. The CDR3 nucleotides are TGTGCCAGCAGCTTAACAGGGGGCCGATCCTACGAGCAGTACTTC.

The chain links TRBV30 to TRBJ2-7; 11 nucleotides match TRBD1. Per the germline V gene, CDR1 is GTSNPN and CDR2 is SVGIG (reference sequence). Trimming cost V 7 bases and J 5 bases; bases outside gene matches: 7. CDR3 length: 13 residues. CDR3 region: CASRTGGINEQYF. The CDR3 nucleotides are TGTGCCTCAAGGACAGGGGGCATCAACGAGCAGTACTTC.